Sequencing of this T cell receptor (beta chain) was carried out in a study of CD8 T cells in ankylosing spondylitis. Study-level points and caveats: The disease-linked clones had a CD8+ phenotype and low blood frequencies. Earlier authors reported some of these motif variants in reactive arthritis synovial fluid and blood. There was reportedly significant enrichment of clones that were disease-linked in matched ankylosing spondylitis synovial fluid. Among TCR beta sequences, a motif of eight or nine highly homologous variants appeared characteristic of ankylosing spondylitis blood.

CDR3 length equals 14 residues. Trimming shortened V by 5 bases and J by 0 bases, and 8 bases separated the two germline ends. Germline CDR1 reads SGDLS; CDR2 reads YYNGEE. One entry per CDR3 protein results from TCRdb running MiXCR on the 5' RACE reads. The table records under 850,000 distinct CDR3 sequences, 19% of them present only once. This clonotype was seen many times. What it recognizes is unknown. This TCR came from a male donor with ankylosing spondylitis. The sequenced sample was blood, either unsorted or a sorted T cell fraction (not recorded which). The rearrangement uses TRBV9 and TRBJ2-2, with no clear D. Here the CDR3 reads CASRSSPNTGELFF. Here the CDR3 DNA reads TGTGCCAGCAGGAGCTCCCCGAACACCGGGGAGCTGTTTTTT.